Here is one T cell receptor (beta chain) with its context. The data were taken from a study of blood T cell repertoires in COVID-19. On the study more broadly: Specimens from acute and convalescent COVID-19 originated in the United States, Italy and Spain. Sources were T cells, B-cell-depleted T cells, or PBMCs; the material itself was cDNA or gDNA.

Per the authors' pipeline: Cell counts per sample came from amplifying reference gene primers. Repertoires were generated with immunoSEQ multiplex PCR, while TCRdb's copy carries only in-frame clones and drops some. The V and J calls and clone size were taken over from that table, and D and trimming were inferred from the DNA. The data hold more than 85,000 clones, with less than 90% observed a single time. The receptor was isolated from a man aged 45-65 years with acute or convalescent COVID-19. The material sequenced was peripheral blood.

This CDR3 reads CASSLGRLRTGETEAFF. The CDR3 coding sequence is TGTGCCAGCAGCTTAGGGAGACTTAGGACAGGGGAAACTGAAGCTTTCTTT. The chain recombines TRBV11-2 with TRBJ1-1; TRBD1 aligns across 9 bases. V trimming: 1 base; J trimming: 5 bases; junction bases outside the gene matches: 11. Germline values: CDR1 SGHAT, CDR2 FQNNGV. The CDR3 covers 17 residues. Complete variable domain (other parts from reference TRBV11-2 and TRBJ1-1): EAGVAQSPRYKIIEKRQSVAFWCNPISGHATLYWYQQILGQGPKLLIQFQNNGVVDDSQLPKDRFSAERLKGVDSTLKIQPAKLEDSAVYLCASSLGRLRTGETEAFFGQGTRLTVV.